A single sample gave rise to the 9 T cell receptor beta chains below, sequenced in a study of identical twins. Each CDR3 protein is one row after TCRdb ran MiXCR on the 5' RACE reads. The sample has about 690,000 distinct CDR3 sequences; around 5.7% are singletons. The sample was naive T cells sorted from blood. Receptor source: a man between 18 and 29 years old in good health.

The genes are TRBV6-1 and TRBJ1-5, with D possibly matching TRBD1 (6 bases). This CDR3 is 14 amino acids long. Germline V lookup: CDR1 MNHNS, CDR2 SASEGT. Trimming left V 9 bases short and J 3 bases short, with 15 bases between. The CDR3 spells CASRGGRLNQPQHF. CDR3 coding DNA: TGTGCCAGTCGGGGGGGGCGCCTCAATCAGCCCCAGCATTTT.

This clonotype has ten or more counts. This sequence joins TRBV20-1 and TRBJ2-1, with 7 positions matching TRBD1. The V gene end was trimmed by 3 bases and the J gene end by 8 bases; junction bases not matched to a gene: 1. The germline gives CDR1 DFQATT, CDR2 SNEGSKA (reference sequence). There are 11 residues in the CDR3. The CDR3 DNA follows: TGCAGTGCTAGTCAGGGGGATGAGCAGTTCTTC. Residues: CSASQGDEQFF.

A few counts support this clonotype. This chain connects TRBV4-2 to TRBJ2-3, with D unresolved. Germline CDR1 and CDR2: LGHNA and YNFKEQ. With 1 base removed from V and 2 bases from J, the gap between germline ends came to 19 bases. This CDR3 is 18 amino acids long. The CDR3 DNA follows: TGTGCCAGCAGCCAAGGGAGATCGCGCCCATTAGACACAGATACGCAGTATTTT. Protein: CASSQGRSRPLDTDTQYF.

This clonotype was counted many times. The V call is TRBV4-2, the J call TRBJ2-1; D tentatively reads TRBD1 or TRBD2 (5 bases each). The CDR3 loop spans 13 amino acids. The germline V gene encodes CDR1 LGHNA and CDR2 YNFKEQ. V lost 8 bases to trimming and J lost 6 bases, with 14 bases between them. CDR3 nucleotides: TGTGCCAGCGACCGGGATGGGGGCAATGAGCAGTTCTTC. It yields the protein CASDRDGGNEQFF.

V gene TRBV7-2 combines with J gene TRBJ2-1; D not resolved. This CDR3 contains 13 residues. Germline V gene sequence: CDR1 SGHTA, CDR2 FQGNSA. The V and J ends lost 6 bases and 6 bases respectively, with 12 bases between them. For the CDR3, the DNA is TGTGCCAGCAGGACAAAAGTGGTCAATGAGCAGTTCTTC. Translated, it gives CASRTKVVNEQFF. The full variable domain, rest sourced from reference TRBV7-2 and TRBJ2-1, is GAGVSQSPSNKVTEKGKDVELRCDPISGHTALYWYRQSLGQGLEFLIYFQGNSAPDKSGLPSDRFSAERTGGSVSTLTIQRTQQEDSAVYLCASRTKVVNEQFFGPGTRLTVL.

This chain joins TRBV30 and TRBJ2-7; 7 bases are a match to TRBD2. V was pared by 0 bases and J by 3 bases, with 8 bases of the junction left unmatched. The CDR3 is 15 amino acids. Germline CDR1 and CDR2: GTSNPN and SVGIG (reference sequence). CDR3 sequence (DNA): TGTGCCTGGAGTGTACGGGACTACAACGACTACGAGCAGTACGTC. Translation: CAWSVRDYNDYEQYV.

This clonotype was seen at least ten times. As DNA, the CDR3 is TGTGCCATCAGTGAGGGTCGAAACAATGAGCAGTTCTTC. This sequence encodes CAISEGRNNEQFF. This chain joins TRBV10-3 and TRBJ2-1, with D hard to call. Germline CDR1 is ENHRY and CDR2 is SYGVKD. Trimming took 2 bases from V and 5 from J, leaving 7 bases between them. The CDR3 loop spans 13 amino acids.

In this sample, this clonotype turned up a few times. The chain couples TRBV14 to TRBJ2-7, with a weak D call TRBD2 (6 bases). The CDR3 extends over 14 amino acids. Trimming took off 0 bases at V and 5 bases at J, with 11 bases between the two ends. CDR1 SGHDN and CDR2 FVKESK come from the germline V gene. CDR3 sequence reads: CASSQETSLNEQYF. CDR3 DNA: TGTGCCAGCAGCCAAGAAACTAGCCTCAACGAGCAGTACTTC. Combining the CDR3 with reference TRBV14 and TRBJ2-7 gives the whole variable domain EAGVTQFPSHSVIEKGQTVTLRCDPISGHDNLYWYRRVMGKEIKFLLHFVKESKQDESGMPNNRFLAERTGGTYSTLKVQPAELEDSGVYFCASSQETSLNEQYFGPGTRLTVT.

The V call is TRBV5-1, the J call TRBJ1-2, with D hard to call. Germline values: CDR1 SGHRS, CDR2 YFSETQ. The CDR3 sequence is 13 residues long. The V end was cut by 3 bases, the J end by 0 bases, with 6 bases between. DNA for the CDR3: TGCGCCAGCAGCTCCCCCACTAACTATGGCTACACCTTC. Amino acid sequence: CASSSPTNYGYTF.